This T cell receptor (beta chain) emerged from a study of blood T cell repertoires in COVID-19. Study context: Samples taken during acute and convalescent COVID-19 were collected in the United States, Italy and Spain. The analysed material was cDNA or gDNA that came from T cells, B-cell-depleted T cells, or PBMCs.

Per germline, CDR1 MGHRA and CDR2 YSYEKL. V lost 0 bases and J 2 bases, leaving 9 bases between the germline ends. CDR3 size: 15 residues. Per the authors' pipeline: Estimated nucleated cell counts came from reference gene primer amplification. The method was immunoSEQ multiplex PCR; TCRdb's version includes in-frame clones alone and lacks a portion of them. D and trimming come from the DNA, and the V and J calls and clone size come from that table. The repertoire holds roughly 100,000 clones, with roughly 71% as singletons. This receptor was obtained from a woman of 80 years or more with acute or convalescent COVID-19. V and J are TRBV4-1 and TRBJ2-3; D not resolved. Sequencing was done on a sample of peripheral blood. The DNA of the CDR3 is TGCGCCAGCAGCCAAGAGAGTACCCCCACAGATACGCAGTATTTT. Protein: CASSQESTPTDTQYF.